Shown below are 27 T cell receptor beta chains from a single sample sequenced in a study of blood T cell repertoires in COVID-19. Assay used: immunoSEQ multiplex PCR; TCRdb lists only in-frame clones, some missing. Of roughly 230,000 clones in the sample, roughly 84% were seen once. The sample consisted of peripheral blood. These receptors were obtained from a man between 35 and 55 years old with acute or convalescent COVID-19.

The V and J genes are TRBV6-5 and TRBJ1-4; D gene ambiguous. Per germline, CDR1 MNHEY and CDR2 SVGAGI. V lost 5 bases, J lost 7 bases, and 14 bases lay in between. This CDR3 region has 14 residues. The CDR3 DNA is TGTGCCAGCAGTCCCCTAAAAGGGAGTGAAAAACTGTTTTTT. Encoded protein: CASSPLKGSEKLFF.

The gene calls are TRBV30 and TRBJ1-2; TRBD1 agrees at 8 bases. The CDR3 has 12 residues. V shed 4 bases, J shed 8 bases, and the junction held 6 bases outside the gene matches. Germline V gene data show CDR1 as GTSNPN and CDR2 as SVGIG (reference sequence). Here the CDR3 reads CAWMRTGIGYTF. CDR3 coding DNA: TGTGCCTGGATGAGGACAGGGATCGGCTACACCTTC.

This clone has a single count. The rearrangement uses TRBV19 and TRBJ2-5; D not resolved. The length of the CDR3 is 13 residues. The V gene's germline CDR1 is LNHDA and CDR2 SQIVND (reference sequence). Trimming pared 1 base from V and 5 bases from J, leaving 8 bases between. This CDR3 reads CASSIGPWETQYF. CDR3 DNA: TGTGCCAGTAGTATAGGGCCCTGGGAGACCCAGTACTTC.

The chain carries TRBV7-3 and TRBJ2-3; 7 bases line up with TRBD1. The CDR3 has 13 amino acids. J gave up 4 bases and V 5 bases, and 3 bases lay outside the gene matches. Germline V gene data show CDR1 as SGHTA and CDR2 as FQGTGA. CDR3: CASSEQGSDTQYF. The DNA for the CDR3 is TGTGCCAGCAGCGAACAGGGGTCAGATACGCAGTATTTT.

The table lists this clone with a count of one. The V gene is TRBV18, the J gene TRBJ1-2; D is perhaps TRBD1 (6 bases). The CDR3 runs 14 residues. V was pared by 2 bases and J by 11 bases, with 18 bases between. The V gene's germline CDR1 is KGHSH and CDR2 LQKENI. The CDR3 loop is CASSPYTGPLTYTF. CDR3 coding DNA: TGTGCCAGCTCACCATATACAGGGCCGTTAACTTACACCTTC.

This chain joins TRBV5-1 and TRBJ2-3; 8 bases align to TRBD2. V lost 4 bases, J lost 5 bases, and 12 bases stayed unmatched. The CDR3 is made up of 16 amino acids. Germline V lookup: CDR1 SGHRS, CDR2 YFSETQ. This chain's CDR3 is CASSPPDTGGIDTQYF. The CDR3 nucleotides are TGCGCCAGCAGCCCCCCGGACACGGGAGGGATAGATACGCAGTATTTT.

The chain has TRBV7-9 and TRBJ1-5; 9 nucleotides align to TRBD1. The germline CDR1 and CDR2 sequences are SEHNR and FQNEAQ (reference sequence). This CDR3 is built from 15 residues. Trimming at V came to 1 base and at J to 6 bases, leaving 4 bases not matched to a gene. The CDR3 region is CASSLGDRAIQPQHF. As DNA, the CDR3 is TGTGCCAGCAGCTTAGGGGACAGGGCGATTCAGCCCCAGCATTTT.

The rearrangement joins TRBV25-1 to TRBJ1-3, with no clear D. The CDR3 is 15 amino acids. Germline V gene data show CDR1 as MGHDK and CDR2 as SYGVNS. The ends were cut back, 3 bases at V and 0 bases at J, with 9 bases in the middle. In DNA form, the CDR3 reads TGTGCCAGCAGTGAGTTGGGCAACTCTGGAAACACCATATATTTT. It specifies CASSELGNSGNTIYF.

V and J are TRBV6-6 and TRBJ2-7; 7 nucleotides line up with TRBD1. The CDR3 totals 14 residues. Germline CDR1 reads MNHNY; CDR2 reads SVGAGI (reference sequence). With 10 bases clipped from V and 5 bases from J, the junction kept 14 bases outside the gene matches. CDR3 coding DNA: TGTGCCACTCTACGTAACAGGGGCGAGAACGAGCAGTACTTC. Amino acids: CATLRNRGENEQYF.

This sequence joins TRBV30 and TRBJ1-1; D is unclear. The length of the CDR3 is 15 residues. The ends were cut back, 5 bases at V and 1 base at J, with 17 bases in the middle. The germline gives CDR1 GTSNPN, CDR2 SVGIG (reference sequence). The CDR3, as DNA: TGTGCCTGGTCCCTTACCCCCCGGGGGAACACTGAAGCTTTCTTT. Encoded protein: CAWSLTPRGNTEAFF.

This chain joins TRBV4-1 and TRBJ1-1; D is undetermined. This CDR3 has 14 residues. CDR1 MGHRA and CDR2 YSYEKL come from the germline V gene. The ends were cut back, 4 bases at V and 1 base at J, with 10 bases in the middle. CDR3 residues: CASSLPAANTEAFF. The CDR3 DNA sequence: TGCGCCAGCAGCCTTCCTGCGGCGAACACTGAAGCTTTCTTT.

The V and J genes are TRBV19 and TRBJ2-7; D possibly corresponds to TRBD1 (5 bases). Between the trimmed V and J ends, which lost 3 bases and 9 bases, there was a span of 24 bases. CDR3 length: 16 residues. From germline, CDR1 is LNHDA and CDR2 SQIVND (reference sequence). Here the CDR3 reads CASSITLRAETQGQYF. The CDR3 bases are TGTGCCAGTAGTATTACGCTAAGGGCAGAAACCCAGGGGCAGTACTTC.

This clone has only one observation. This chain uses TRBV27 with TRBJ2-5, with 9 bases aligning to TRBD1. The CDR3 has 17 amino acids. The germline gives CDR1 MNHEY, CDR2 SMNVEV (reference sequence). The V and J ends lost 5 bases and 3 bases, in that order; junction bases with no gene match: 13. In nucleotides, the CDR3 is TGTGCCAGCAGTCCCTTGGGGCTGGACAGGGGAAAAGAGACCCAGTACTTC. Translating it yields CASSPLGLDRGKETQYF.

The chain couples TRBV6-6 to TRBJ1-1, with a possible D match to TRBD1 (5 bases). CDR1 and CDR2 (germline): MNHNY, SVGAGI (reference sequence). Trimming stripped 11 bases from V and 1 base from J, with 20 bases between. The CDR3 totals 15 residues. The chain's CDR3 is CAGGDGGEKNTEAFF. CDR3 coding DNA: TGTGCCGGAGGGGACGGGGGTGAAAAGAACACTGAAGCTTTCTTT.

The chain links TRBV6-4 to TRBJ2-1, with 8 bases identical to TRBD2. CDR1 and CDR2 (germline): MRHNA, SNTAGT. V shed 3 bases, J shed 15 bases, and the junction held 10 bases outside the gene matches. The CDR3 contains 13 residues. CDR3 sequence (DNA): TGTGCCAGCAGTGAGAGCGGGGGCCGGGTCCTGTTCTTC. This gives the protein CASSESGGRVLFF.

The J gene is TRBJ1-5, the V gene TRBV7-2, with D maybe TRBD1 (6 bases). Germline-derived CDR1 and CDR2 are SGHTA and FQGNSA. With 4 bases removed from V and 0 bases from J, the gap between germline ends came to 16 bases. The CDR3 is 17 amino acids. The CDR3 nucleotides read TGTGCCAGCAGCTCCCTTTTCCGGGACATTAGCAATCAGCCCCAGCATTTT. It codes for CASSSLFRDISNQPQHF. The complete variable domain, with remaining parts taken from reference TRBV7-2 and TRBJ1-5, reads GAGVSQSPSNKVTEKGKDVELRCDPISGHTALYWYRQSLGQGLEFLIYFQGNSAPDKSGLPSDRFSAERTGGSVSTLTIQRTQQEDSAVYLCASSSLFRDISNQPQHFGDGTRLSIL.

The chain employs TRBV18 and TRBJ2-6; D might be TRBD1 (6 bases). The CDR3 is 14 amino acids. The germline V and J ends were trimmed by 5 bases and 4 bases, with 9 bases remaining between them. The V gene's germline CDR1 is KGHSH and CDR2 LQKENI. CDR3 amino acids: CASSTGFGANVLTF. CDR3 coding DNA: TGTGCCAGCTCAACAGGGTTCGGGGCCAACGTCCTGACTTTC.

The J gene is TRBJ2-3, the V gene TRBV7-2, with D maybe TRBD1 (6 bases). The V gene's germline CDR1 is SGHTA and CDR2 FQGNSA. The CDR3 contains 15 residues. V lost 1 base to trimming and J lost 2 bases, with 10 bases between them. The CDR3 spells CASSLVQGYTDTQYF. The CDR3 nucleotides read TGTGCCAGCAGCTTAGTACAGGGATACACAGATACGCAGTATTTT.

The chain recombines TRBV7-2 with TRBJ2-1; no definite D call. Trimming cost V 1 base and J 3 bases, with 7 bases left between them. This CDR3 is built from 14 residues. The V gene's germline CDR1 is SGHTA and CDR2 FQGNSA. Here the CDR3 DNA reads TGTGCCAGCAGCTTAGACATAATCTACAATGAGCAGTTCTTC. Translating it yields CASSLDIIYNEQFF.

This clone was seen once. The chain uses TRBV6-1 and TRBJ1-5, with D unresolved. The germline V gene encodes CDR1 MNHNS and CDR2 SASEGT. The CDR3 has 18 amino acids. The V end was cut by 2 bases, the J end by 0 bases, with 17 bases between. Written as DNA, the CDR3 is TGTGCCAGCAGTGAATATGTTACGGGAGCCTATAGCAATCAGCCCCAGCATTTT. Translated: CASSEYVTGAYSNQPQHF.

CDR3 sequence: CASTYTEAFF. Written as DNA, the CDR3 is TGTGCCAGCACGTACACTGAAGCTTTCTTT. The rearrangement joins TRBV2 to TRBJ1-1, with D unclear. This CDR3 spans 10 amino acids. The germline V and J ends were trimmed by 7 bases and 3 bases, with 3 bases remaining between them. The germline V gene has CDR1 SNHLY and CDR2 FYNNEI. The full variable domain, with the rest looked up from reference TRBV2 and TRBJ1-1, is EPEVTQTPSHQVTQMGQEVILRCVPISNHLYFYWYRQILGQKVEFLVSFYNNEISEKSEIFDDQFSVERPDGSNFTLKIRSTKLEDSAMYFCASTYTEAFFGQGTRLTVV.

CDR3 sequence reads: CASSQVVSDRQVYGYTF. The CDR3 DNA is TGTGCCAGCAGCCAAGTGGTGTCAGATAGACAAGTCTATGGCTACACCTTC. The V call is TRBV3-1 (or the pseudogene TRBV3-2), the J call TRBJ1-2; D is uncertain. V gave up 1 base and J gave up 4 bases, with 19 bases separating them. The CDR3 runs to 17 residues. Germline lookup yields CDR1 LGHDT and CDR2 YNNKEL (reference sequence).

The genes are TRBV5-1 and TRBJ2-3, with a weak D call TRBD2 (7 bases). Germline CDR1 SGHRS, CDR2 YFSETQ. Trimming cost V 4 bases and J 5 bases, with 17 bases left between them. The CDR3 loop spans 15 amino acids. CDR3 coding DNA: TGCGCCAGCAGCCCGGCGGGGGCGGGCAGAGATACGCAGTATTTT. It translates to CASSPAGAGRDTQYF.

This rearrangement joins TRBV3-1 (or the pseudogene TRBV3-2) to TRBJ2-5; D is possibly TRBD2 (5 bases). Germline CDR1 reads LGHDT; CDR2 reads YNNKEL (reference sequence). The length of the CDR3 is 13 residues. The V end was cut by 7 bases, the J end by 5 bases, with 14 bases between. In DNA form, the CDR3 reads TGTGCCAGCACCTCCGGGGTTAGGGAGACCCAGTACTTC. Protein product: CASTSGVRETQYF.

CDR3 coding DNA: TGTGCCAGCAGCTTAAGACAGGGATCCACTGAAGCTTTCTTT. Translation: CASSLRQGSTEAFF. The rearrangement links TRBV7-2 to TRBJ1-1, with 7 bases that match TRBD1. This CDR3 has 14 amino acids. CDR1 and CDR2 from the germline V gene are SGHTA and FQGNSA. V shed 2 bases, J shed 4 bases, and the junction held 4 bases outside the gene matches.

The genes are TRBV7-9 and TRBJ1-1; 7 nucleotides align to TRBD1. The CDR3 contains 17 residues. V was pared by 5 bases and J by 0 bases, with 12 bases of the junction left unmatched. Germline CDR1 SEHNR, CDR2 FQNEAQ (reference sequence). The CDR3 here is CASSPSNGQEVNTEAFF. CDR3 DNA sequence: TGTGCCAGCAGCCCCAGCAATGGACAGGAGGTGAACACTGAAGCTTTCTTT.

The genes are TRBV5-1 and TRBJ1-3; D may be TRBD1 (5 bases). The V end was cut by 0 bases, the J end by 0 bases, with 10 bases between. Per germline, CDR1 SGHRS and CDR2 YFSETQ. This CDR3 is built from 16 residues. The CDR3, as DNA: TGCGCCAGCAGCTTGGACAGGCAAAGCTCTGGAAACACCATATATTTT. Amino acid sequence: CASSLDRQSSGNTIYF.